This T cell receptor (beta chain) was obtained from a study of shared clonotypes between healthy human individuals. Study conclusions and caveats: Against clonotypes common to all four donors, non-shared ones had lower generation probabilities. Between several donors, naive CD4 clonotypes were shared at a level of about 5%. Represented diversity, genetic and exposure-history alike, was limited by few donors.

This CDR3 is 16 amino acids long. The germline V and J ends were trimmed by 1 base and 4 bases, with 13 bases remaining between them. Germline V gene sequence: CDR1 SEHNR, CDR2 FQNEAQ (reference sequence). Note on this clone: What it recognizes is unknown.

Naive-designated CD8 cells lacked CD45RO, were positively enriched for CCR7, and omitted terminally differentiated effector memory CD45RA+ cells. Sequencing was at deep level. The assay was immunoSEQ multiplex PCR, and TCRdb's table has in-frame clones only and misses some. The table shows around 2,000,000 clones, with about 95% occurring only once. The sample was naive CD8+ T cells sorted from blood. This TCR was sampled from a man aged 18 to 29 in good health. The genes are TRBV7-9 and TRBJ2-2; tentatively, D is TRBD2 (5 bases). The CDR3 bases are TGTGCCAGCAGCTTAGTTGGGAGACCCACCACCGGGGAGCTGTTTTTT. This sequence encodes CASSLVGRPTTGELFF.